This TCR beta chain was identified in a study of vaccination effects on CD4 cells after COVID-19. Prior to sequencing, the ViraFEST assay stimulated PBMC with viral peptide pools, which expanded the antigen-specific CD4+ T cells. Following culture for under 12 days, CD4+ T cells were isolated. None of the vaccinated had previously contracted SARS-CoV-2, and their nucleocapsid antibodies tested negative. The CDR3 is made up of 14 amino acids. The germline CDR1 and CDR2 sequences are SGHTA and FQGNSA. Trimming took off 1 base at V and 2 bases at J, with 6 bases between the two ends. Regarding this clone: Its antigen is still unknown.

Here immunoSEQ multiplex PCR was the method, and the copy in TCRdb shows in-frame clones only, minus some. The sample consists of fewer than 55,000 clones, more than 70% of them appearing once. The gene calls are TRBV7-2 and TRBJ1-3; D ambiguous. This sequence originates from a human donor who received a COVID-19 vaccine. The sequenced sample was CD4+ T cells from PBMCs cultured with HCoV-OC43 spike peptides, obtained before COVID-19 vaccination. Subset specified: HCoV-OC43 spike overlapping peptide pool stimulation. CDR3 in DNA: TGTGCCAGCAGCTTAGGGGGAACTGGAAACACCATATATTTT. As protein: CASSLGGTGNTIYF.